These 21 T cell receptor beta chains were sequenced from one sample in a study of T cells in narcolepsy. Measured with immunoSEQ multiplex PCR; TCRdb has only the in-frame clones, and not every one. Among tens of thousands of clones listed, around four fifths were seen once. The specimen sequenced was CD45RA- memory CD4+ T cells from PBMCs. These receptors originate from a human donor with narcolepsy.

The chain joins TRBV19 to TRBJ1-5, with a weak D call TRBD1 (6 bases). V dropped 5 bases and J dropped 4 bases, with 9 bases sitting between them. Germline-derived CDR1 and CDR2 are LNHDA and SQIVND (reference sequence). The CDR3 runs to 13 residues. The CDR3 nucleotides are TGTGCCAGTAGTGACACAGGGAATCAGCCCCAGCATTTT. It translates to CASSDTGNQPQHF.

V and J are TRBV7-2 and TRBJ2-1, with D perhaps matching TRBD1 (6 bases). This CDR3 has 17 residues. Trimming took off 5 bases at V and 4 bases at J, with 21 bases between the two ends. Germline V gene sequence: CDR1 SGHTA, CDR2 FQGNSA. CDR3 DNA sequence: TGTGCCAGCAGCCCGCCCAAAGCCGGGACAAGATACAATGAGCAGTTCTTC. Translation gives CASSPPKAGTRYNEQFF.

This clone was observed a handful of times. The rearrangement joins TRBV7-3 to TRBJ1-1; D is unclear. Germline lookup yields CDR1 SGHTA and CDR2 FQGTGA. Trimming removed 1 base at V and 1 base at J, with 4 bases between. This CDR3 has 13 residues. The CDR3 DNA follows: TGTGCCAGCAGCTTAATCGAGAACACTGAAGCTTTCTTT. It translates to CASSLIENTEAFF.

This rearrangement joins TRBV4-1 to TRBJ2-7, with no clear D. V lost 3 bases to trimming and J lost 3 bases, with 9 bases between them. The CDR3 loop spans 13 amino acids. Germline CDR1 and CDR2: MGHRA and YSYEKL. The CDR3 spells CASSHTGGYEQYF. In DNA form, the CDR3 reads TGCGCCAGCAGCCACACCGGCGGCTACGAGCAGTACTTC.

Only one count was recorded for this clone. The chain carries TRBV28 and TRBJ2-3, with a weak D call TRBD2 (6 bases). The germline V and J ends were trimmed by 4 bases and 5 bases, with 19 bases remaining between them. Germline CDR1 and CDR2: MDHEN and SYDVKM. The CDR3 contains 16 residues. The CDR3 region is CASSSNDPSDRDTQYF. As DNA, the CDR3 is TGTGCCAGCAGTTCCAACGACCCTAGCGACAGAGATACGCAGTATTTT.

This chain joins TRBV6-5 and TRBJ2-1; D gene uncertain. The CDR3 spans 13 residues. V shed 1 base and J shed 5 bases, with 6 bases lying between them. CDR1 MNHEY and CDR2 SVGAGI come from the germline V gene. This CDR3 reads CASSYYPNNEQFF. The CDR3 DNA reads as TGTGCCAGCAGTTACTATCCAAACAATGAGCAGTTCTTC.

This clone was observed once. CDR3 residues: CASSSEAGYNEQFF. In DNA, the CDR3 is TGTGCCAGCAGCTCTGAAGCCGGCTACAATGAGCAGTTCTTC. This chain links TRBV7-9 with TRBJ2-1; no clear D gene. Trimming removed 4 bases at V and 3 bases at J, with 10 bases between. The CDR3 is 14 amino acids. Germline CDR1 SEHNR, CDR2 FQNEAQ (reference sequence).

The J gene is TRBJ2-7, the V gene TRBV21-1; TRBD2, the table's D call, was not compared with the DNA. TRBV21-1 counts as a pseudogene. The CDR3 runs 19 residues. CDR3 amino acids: CASSKSPRLEGPRSYEQYF. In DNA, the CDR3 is TGTGCCAGCAGCAAGTCCCCTCGGCTAGAGGGCCCTCGCTCCTACGAGCAGTACTTC.

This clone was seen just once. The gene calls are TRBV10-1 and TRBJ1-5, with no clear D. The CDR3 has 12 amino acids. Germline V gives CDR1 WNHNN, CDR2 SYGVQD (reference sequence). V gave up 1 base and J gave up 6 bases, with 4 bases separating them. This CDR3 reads CASSEFGQPQHF. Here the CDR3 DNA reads TGCGCCAGCAGTGAGTTCGGTCAGCCCCAGCATTTT.

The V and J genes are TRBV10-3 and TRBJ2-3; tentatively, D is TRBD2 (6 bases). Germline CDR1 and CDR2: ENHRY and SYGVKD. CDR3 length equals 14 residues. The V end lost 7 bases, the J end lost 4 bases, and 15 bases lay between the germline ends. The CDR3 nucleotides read TGTGCCATCAAGGAAACTAGCTTGGCAGATACGCAGTATTTT. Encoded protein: CAIKETSLADTQYF.

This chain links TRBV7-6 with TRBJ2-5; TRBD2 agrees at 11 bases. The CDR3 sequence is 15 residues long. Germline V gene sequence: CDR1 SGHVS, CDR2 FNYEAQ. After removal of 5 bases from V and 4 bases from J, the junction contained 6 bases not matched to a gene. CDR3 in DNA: TGTGCCAGCAGCCCTTTAGCGGGAGGGGTAGAGACCCAGTACTTC. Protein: CASSPLAGGVETQYF.

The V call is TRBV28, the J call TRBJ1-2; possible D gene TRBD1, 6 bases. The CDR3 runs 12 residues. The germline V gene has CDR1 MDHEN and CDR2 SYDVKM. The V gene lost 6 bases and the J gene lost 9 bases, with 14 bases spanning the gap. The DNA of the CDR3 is TGTGCCAGCAGGGGCAGGGGAGTTAGCTACACCTTC. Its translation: CASRGRGVSYTF.

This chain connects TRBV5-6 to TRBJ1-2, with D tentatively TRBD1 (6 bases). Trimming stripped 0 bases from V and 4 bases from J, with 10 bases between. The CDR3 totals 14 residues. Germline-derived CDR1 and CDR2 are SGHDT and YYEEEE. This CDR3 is CASSLEGVVYGYTF. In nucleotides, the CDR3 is TGTGCCAGCAGCTTGGAGGGGGTGGTCTATGGCTACACCTTC. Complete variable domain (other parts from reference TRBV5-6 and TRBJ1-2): DAGVTQSPTHLIKTRGQQVTLRCSPKSGHDTVSWYQQALGQGPQFIFQYYEEEERQRGNFPDRFSGHQFPNYSSELNVNALLLGDSALYLCASSLEGVVYGYTFGSGTRLTVV.

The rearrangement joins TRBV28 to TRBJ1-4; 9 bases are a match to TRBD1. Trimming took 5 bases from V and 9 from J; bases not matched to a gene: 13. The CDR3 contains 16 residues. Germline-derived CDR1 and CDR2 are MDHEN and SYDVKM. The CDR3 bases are TGTGCCAGCAGTATTAACGTTGGGGGACAGGGCAAAAAACTGTTTTTT. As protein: CASSINVGGQGKKLFF.

CDR3 nucleotide sequence: TGTGCCAGCAGCTTAGGTCTAGCGGGAGTGGGGGATGAGCAGTTCTTC. It codes for CASSLGLAGVGDEQFF. The V and J genes are TRBV7-9 and TRBJ2-1, with 10 bases lining up with TRBD2. Germline V gives CDR1 SEHNR, CDR2 FQNEAQ (reference sequence). The junction had 8 bases not matched to a gene; V was cut back by 1 base and J by 8 bases. The CDR3 spans 16 residues.

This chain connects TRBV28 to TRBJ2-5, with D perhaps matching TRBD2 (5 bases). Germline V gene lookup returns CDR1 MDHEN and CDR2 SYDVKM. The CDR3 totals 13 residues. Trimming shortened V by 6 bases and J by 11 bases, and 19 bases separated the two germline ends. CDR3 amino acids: CASSHPLTREQYF. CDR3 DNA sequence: TGTGCCAGCAGCCATCCTCTGACGAGGGAGCAGTACTTC.

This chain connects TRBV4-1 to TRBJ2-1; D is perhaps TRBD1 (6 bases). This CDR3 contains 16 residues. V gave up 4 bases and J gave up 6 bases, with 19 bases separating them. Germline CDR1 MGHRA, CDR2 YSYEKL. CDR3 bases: TGCGCCAGCAGCCCCGCCGGACAGTTAGGGGGCAATGAGCAGTTCTTC. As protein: CASSPAGQLGGNEQFF.

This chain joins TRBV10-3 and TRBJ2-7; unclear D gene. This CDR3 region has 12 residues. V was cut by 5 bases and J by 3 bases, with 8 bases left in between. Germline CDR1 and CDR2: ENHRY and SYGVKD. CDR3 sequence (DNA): TGTGCCATCAGTAGCCGCCGCTACGAGCAGTACTTC. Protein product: CAISSRRYEQYF.

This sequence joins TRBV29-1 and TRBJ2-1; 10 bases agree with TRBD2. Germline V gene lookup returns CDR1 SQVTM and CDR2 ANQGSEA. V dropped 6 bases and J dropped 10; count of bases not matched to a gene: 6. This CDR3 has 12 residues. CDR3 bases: TGCAGCGTGCCTAGCGGGAGCTGGGAGCAGTTCTTC. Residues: CSVPSGSWEQFF.

CDR3 nucleotide sequence: TGCGCCAGCAGCTTGGATTGGGCGAACACTGAAGCTTTCTTT. Translation gives CASSLDWANTEAFF. This rearrangement joins TRBV5-1 to TRBJ1-1; D not resolved. Germline V lookup: CDR1 SGHRS, CDR2 YFSETQ. The CDR3 extends over 14 amino acids. V was pared by 0 bases and J by 1 base, with 7 bases between.

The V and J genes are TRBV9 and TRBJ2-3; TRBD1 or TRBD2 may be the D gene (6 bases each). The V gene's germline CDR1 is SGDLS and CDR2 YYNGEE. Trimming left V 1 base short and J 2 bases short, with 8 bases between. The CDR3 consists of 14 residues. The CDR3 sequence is CASSVSGATDTQYF. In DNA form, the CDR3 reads TGTGCCAGCAGCGTATCGGGGGCCACAGATACGCAGTATTTT.